Below, 7 T cell receptor beta chains from the same sample are listed, as sequenced in a study of Ad26.COV2.S vaccination and SARS-CoV-2 variants. The treatment here: around 19 received Ad26.COV2.S at low or high dose, single or two shots; several received placebo; per-sample allocation not given. Repertoires come from day 63 after the first vaccine or placebo injection. The assay was immunoSEQ multiplex PCR, and TCRdb's table has in-frame clones only and misses some. The table records some 480,000 clones, around 90% of them present only once. Sequencing used peripheral blood, obtained in a trial of Ad26.COV2.S vaccine versus placebo. The receptors come from a person aged 18 to 65 who received the Ad26.COV2.S COVID-19 vaccine or a placebo.

This chain joins TRBV7-8 and TRBJ1-1; possibly TRBD1 for D (6 bases). Trimming cost V 3 bases and J 8 bases, with 10 bases left between them. Germline V gives CDR1 SGHVS, CDR2 FQNEAQ. The CDR3 is made up of 12 amino acids. For the CDR3, the DNA is TGTGCCAGCAGCTTGGCGGGACACGAAGCTTTCTTT. This gives the protein CASSLAGHEAFF.

In the case of this clone: This specimen includes other DNA sequences encoding the same CDR3. The J gene is TRBJ1-3, the V gene TRBV7-2, with D possibly matching TRBD1 (6 bases). V was shortened by 5 bases and J by 0 bases, with 8 bases between the two germline ends. The germline V gene has CDR1 SGHTA and CDR2 FQGNSA. The CDR3 spans 14 residues. As DNA, the CDR3 is TGTGCCAGCAGCCTCAGGGGCTCTGGAAACACCATATATTTT. Translation gives CASSLRGSGNTIYF.

V is TRBV7-2 and J is TRBJ1-4; D unresolved. The CDR3 covers 15 residues. The V end lost 1 base, the J end lost 5 bases, and 11 bases lay between the germline ends. Germline V gene sequence: CDR1 SGHTA, CDR2 FQGNSA. Written as DNA, the CDR3 is TGTGCCAGCAGCTTAGGTGGGGTCGTAAATGAAAAACTGTTTTTT. Translated, it gives CASSLGGVVNEKLFF.

This chain links TRBV6-5 with TRBJ1-3; D is unresolved. Germline CDR1 MNHEY, CDR2 SVGAGI. Trimming took off 6 bases at V and 0 bases at J, with 6 bases between the two ends. This CDR3 is 13 amino acids long. In DNA, the CDR3 is TGTGCCAGCAGGAAGGCCTCTGGAAACACCATATATTTT. This translates into CASRKASGNTIYF.

This clone came up a few times. Other DNA sequences in the same sample also yield this CDR3. The rearrangement uses TRBV18 and TRBJ2-7; D is undetermined. Per the germline V gene, CDR1 is KGHSH and CDR2 is LQKENI. This CDR3 is built from 11 residues. V was clipped by 3 bases and J by 4 bases, with 4 bases between them. The CDR3 here is CASSPRYEQYF. Written as DNA, the CDR3 is TGTGCCAGCTCACCGAGGTACGAGCAGTACTTC.

The chain employs TRBV4-1 and TRBJ2-7; tentative D call: TRBD2 (5 bases). The CDR3 extends over 14 amino acids. The germline CDR1 and CDR2 sequences are MGHRA and YSYEKL. V was clipped by 1 base and J by 4 bases, with 11 bases between them. DNA for the CDR3: TGCGCCAGCAGCCAAGTAAGCGGCCGGTACGAGCAGTACTTC. Translating it yields CASSQVSGRYEQYF.

The chain employs TRBV7-2 and TRBJ2-5; unclear D gene. Trimming took off 2 bases at V and 7 bases at J, with 14 bases between the two ends. This CDR3 has 14 residues. From germline, CDR1 is SGHTA and CDR2 FQGNSA. The CDR3 here is CASSLPLTRATQYF. The DNA of the CDR3 is TGTGCCAGCAGCTTACCGCTTACCCGGGCGACCCAGTACTTC.